This record concerns one T cell receptor (beta chain) sequence. The sample comes from a study of blood T cell repertoires in COVID-19. The CDR3 is 14 residues long. The V gene's germline CDR1 is LNHDA and CDR2 SQIVND (reference sequence). V gave up 3 bases and J gave up 7 bases, with 13 bases separating them. Authors' methods: Reference gene primer amplification in the assay estimated nucleated cell counts. The repertoire was sequenced with immunoSEQ multiplex PCR; TCRdb's copy has only in-frame clones and lacks some. V and J calls and clone size are copied from that table; D and trimming were computed from the DNA. The sample records fewer than 500,000 clones, 86% being singletons.

What was sequenced was peripheral blood. This sequence joins TRBV19 and TRBJ1-5; TRBD1 is a possible D gene (6 bases). This TCR came from a woman aged 30 to 39 with active or convalescent COVID-19. CDR3 nucleotides: TGTGCCAGTAGTATCGGACAGCCGGGGCAGCCCCAGCATTTT. It specifies CASSIGQPGQPQHF.